Below, one T cell receptor (beta chain) is given with its context. TCRdb's copy holds only in-frame clones and misses some; the assay was immunoSEQ multiplex PCR. The sample gives roughly 200,000 clones, around 85% of which show up once; about 18% is in the top ten. This specimen comes from a study of blood T cell repertoires in COVID-19. Between the trimmed V and J ends, which lost 5 bases and 7 bases, there was a span of 20 bases. There are 16 residues in the CDR3. The germline CDR1 and CDR2 sequences are SGHNT and YENEEA. This TCR was recovered from a person between 65 and 79 years old with COVID-19, enrolled during active disease. Material for sequencing was peripheral blood. The rearrangement joins TRBV11-3 to TRBJ2-2, with a tentative D call TRBD2 (7 bases). The CDR3 sequence: CASSPNRGALGGELFF. CDR3 DNA sequence: TGTGCCAGCAGCCCTAATCGGGGGGCTCTCGGCGGGGAGCTGTTTTTT.